This T cell receptor (beta chain) emerged from a study of blood T cell repertoires in COVID-19. On the study more broadly: Specimens from acute and convalescent COVID-19 originated in the United States, Italy and Spain. PBMCs, B-cell-depleted T cells, or T cells were the source of the cDNA or gDNA that made up the material.

Original analysis: Counts of nucleated cells, estimated from reference gene primer amplification, were obtained. The method was immunoSEQ multiplex PCR; TCRdb's version includes in-frame clones alone and lacks a portion of them. V, J and clone size reflect that table, while D and trimming were determined from the DNA. The sample records about 43,000 clones, 75% to 90% being singletons. CDR3 length: 15 residues. Germline V lookup: CDR1 SGHNT, CDR2 YYREEE (reference sequence). The V gene lost 3 bases and the J gene lost 0 bases, with 12 bases spanning the gap. This TCR was recovered from an elderly woman with active COVID-19. Material: peripheral blood. The rearrangement links TRBV5-4 to TRBJ1-1, with D possibly matching TRBD1 (6 bases). Written as DNA, the CDR3 is TGTGCCAGCAGCTACGGGGGGGCTATGAACACTGAAGCTTTCTTT. It codes for CASSYGGAMNTEAFF.